Listed below are T cell receptor beta chains from one sample, sequenced in a study of radiotherapy plus CTLA-4 blockade in lung cancer. TCRdb keeps only in-frame clones here, not all; method: immunoSEQ multiplex PCR. The table has over 40,000 clones, roughly 80% seen once; the top ten hold more than 3%. Sequencing was performed on peripheral blood, taken from a patient treated with radiotherapy plus ipilimumab. The source is a human donor with non-small cell lung cancer who had stable disease on radiotherapy plus ipilimumab. CDR3s include the opening cysteine and the closing phenylalanine or tryptophan. A D gene is named only where the DNA matches it firmly. A clone size is listed for some rows: how often the clone was seen (once, few, many), or a class if it is expanded.

CASSVQDRHGYTF	TGTGCCAGCAGCGTTCAGGATAGGCATGGCTACACCTTC	-	TRBV9	TRBJ1-2	few
CASTRDTGEAFF	TGTGCCAGCACCCGGGACACGGGGGAAGCTTTCTTT	-	TRBV28	TRBJ1-1	-
CAIRDSGNTIYF	TGTGCCATCAGGGACAGTGGAAACACCATATATTTT	-	TRBV10-3	TRBJ1-3	-
CATGQGAGELFF	TGTGCCACGGGCCAGGGGGCCGGGGAGCTGTTTTTT	TRBD1	TRBV6-6	TRBJ2-2	few
CASSLENRDGSEQFF	TGTGCCAGCAGCTTAGAGAACCGGGACGGGAGTGAGCAGTTCTTC	-	TRBV7-9	TRBJ2-1	-
CASSVGVANVQETQYF	TGTGCCAGCAGCGTAGGGGTAGCGAACGTACAAGAGACCCAGTACTTC	-	TRBV9	TRBJ2-5	-
CASSSGVFQETQYF	TGTGCCAGCAGCTCGGGGGTGTTCCAAGAGACCCAGTACTTC	-	TRBV7-7	TRBJ2-5	-
CASNHRLGEGDTPSTDTQYF	TGTGCCAGCAACCACCGGTTGGGCGAGGGGGACACCCCTTCCACAGATACGCAGTATTTT	-	TRBV9	TRBJ2-3	-
CARGIAGNEQFF	TGTGCCAGAGGCATAGCGGGAAATGAGCAGTTCTTC	TRBD2	TRBV2	TRBJ2-1	-
CASSLGTGGQPQHF	TGTGCCAGCAGTTTAGGGACAGGGGGACAGCCCCAGCATTTT	TRBD1	TRBV27	TRBJ1-5	-
CASRENESGRSYEQYF	TGCGCCAGCAGAGAGAACGAGAGCGGGAGATCGTACGAGCAGTACTTC	TRBD2	TRBV10-2	TRBJ2-7	-
CASSQGGSRNTEAFF	TGCGCCAGCAGCCAGGGAGGCAGTAGGAACACTGAAGCTTTCTTT	-	TRBV4-1	TRBJ1-1	few
CASSLGTSGSWDTQYF	TGTGCCAGCAGCCTAGGGACTAGCGGGAGTTGGGATACGCAGTATTTT	TRBD2	TRBV7-9	TRBJ2-3	-
CASSLSAGGPYNEQFF	TGTGCCAGCAGTTTATCGGCGGGAGGCCCTTACAATGAGCAGTTCTTC	TRBD2	TRBV28	TRBJ2-1	-
CASSPDSSNQPQHF	TGTGCCAGCAGTCCGGACAGTAGCAATCAGCCCCAGCATTTT	-	TRBV2	TRBJ1-5	-
CASSPNYEQYF	TGTGCCAGCAGTCCAAACTACGAGCAGTACTTC	-	TRBV2	TRBJ2-7	few
CASSLTGSNEKLFF	TGTGCCAGCAGCCTGACAGGCTCTAATGAAAAACTGTTTTTT	-	TRBV28	TRBJ1-4	-
CASSPSVRAKNIQYF	TGTGCCAGCAGTCCCTCGGTCAGGGCCAAAAACATTCAGTACTTC	-	TRBV5-6	TRBJ2-4	-
CASSALAGGLNEQFF	TGTGCCAGCAGCGCCCTAGCGGGAGGGCTCAATGAGCAGTTCTTC	TRBD2	TRBV7-3	TRBJ2-1	-
CASSSLAGNEQYF	TGTGCCAGCAGCTCTCTAGCGGGAAACGAGCAGTACTTC	TRBD2	TRBV7-3	TRBJ2-7	-
CSARDYEQYF	TGCAGTGCCCGCGATTACGAGCAGTACTTC	-	TRBV20-1	TRBJ2-7	-
CASSFEDRTSYEQYF	TGTGCCAGCAGTTTCGAGGACAGGACATCCTACGAGCAGTACTTC	TRBD1	TRBV27	TRBJ2-7	-
CASSLPGQGGNEQFF	TGTGCCAGCAGTCTTCCGGGACAGGGGGGCAATGAGCAGTTCTTC	TRBD1	TRBV5-4	TRBJ2-1	-
CASSRRTGGSYNEQFF	TGTGCCAGTAGCCGCCGGACAGGGGGCTCCTACAATGAGCAGTTCTTC	TRBD1	TRBV19	TRBJ2-1	once
CASSSYYDNEQFF	TGTGCCAGCAGCTCTTACTACGATAATGAGCAGTTCTTC	-	TRBV14	TRBJ2-1	once
CASSLEASGSPYEQYF	TGCGCCAGCAGCTTGGAAGCTAGCGGGAGTCCCTACGAGCAGTACTTC	TRBD2	TRBV5-1	TRBJ2-7	-
CASSLGTSDEQFF	TGCGCCAGCAGCTTGGGTACTAGTGATGAGCAGTTCTTC	-	TRBV5-1	TRBJ2-1	-
CASSLEVHRGTGELFF	TGTGCCAGCAGCTTAGAAGTACACAGGGGGACCGGGGAGCTGTTTTTT	TRBD1	TRBV7-6	TRBJ2-2	once
CAWSQQAYNEQFF	TGTGCCTGGAGTCAACAGGCCTACAATGAGCAGTTCTTC	-	TRBV30	TRBJ2-1	-
CASSFAGGPREQFF	TGTGCCAGCAGCTTCGCGGGAGGGCCGCGGGAGCAGTTCTTC	TRBD2	TRBV5-6	TRBJ2-1	-
CASNKAGGPPPVGDNGEPRKYF	TGCGCCAGCAACAAGGCGGGAGGCCCCCCTCCCGTGGGGGATAACGGGGAACCCAGGAAGTACTTC	TRBD2	TRBV23-1	TRBJ2-5	-
CASSLTVRDTDTQYF	TGTGCCAGCAGCTTAACGGTCCGAGACACAGATACGCAGTATTTT	-	TRBV7-3	TRBJ2-3	-
CATKGRESSYEQYF	TGTGCCACCAAAGGGAGGGAGAGCTCCTACGAGCAGTACTTC	TRBD2	TRBV6-5	TRBJ2-7	-
CASSSGGTSGSNEFF	TGTGCCAGCAGCTCGGGAGGGACTAGCGGGAGTAACGAGTTCTTC	TRBD2	TRBV13	TRBJ2-1	-
CASSVTDYEQYF	TGTGCCAGCAGTGTGACAGACTACGAGCAGTACTTC	-	TRBV2	TRBJ2-7	-
CASRGQGAREKLFF	TGTGCCAGCAGGGGCCAGGGGGCTCGGGAAAAACTGTTTTTT	TRBD1	TRBV5-5	TRBJ1-4	-
CASSPGVGETQYF	TGTGCCAGCAGCCCAGGGGTGGGAGAGACCCAGTACTTC	-	TRBV7-2	TRBJ2-5	-
CATSRGTGATSGANVLTF	TGTGCCACCAGCAGAGGGACAGGAGCAACCTCTGGGGCCAACGTCCTGACTTTC	TRBD1	TRBV15	TRBJ2-6	-